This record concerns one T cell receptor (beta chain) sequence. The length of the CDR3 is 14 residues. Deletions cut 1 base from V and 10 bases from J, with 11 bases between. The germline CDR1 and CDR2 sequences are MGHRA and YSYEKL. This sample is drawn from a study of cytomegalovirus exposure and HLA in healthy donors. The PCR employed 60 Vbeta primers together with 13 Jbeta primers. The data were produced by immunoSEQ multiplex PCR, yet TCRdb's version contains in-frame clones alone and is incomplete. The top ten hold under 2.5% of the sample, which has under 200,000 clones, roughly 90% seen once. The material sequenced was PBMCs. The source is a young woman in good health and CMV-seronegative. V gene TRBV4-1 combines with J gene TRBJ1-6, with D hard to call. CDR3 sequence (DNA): TGCGCCAGCAGCCAAGTGTTTTCGGTCTCACCCCTCCACTTT. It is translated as CASSQVFSVSPLHF.